Listed below are T cell receptor beta chains from one sample, sequenced in a study of OX40 agonist ivuxolimab in advanced cancers. Assay: immunoSEQ multiplex PCR; the TCRdb copy retains only in-frame clones and omits some. The table includes fewer than 90,000 clones, nearly 95% detected once. Sample: CD4+ or CD8+ T cells sorted from blood, taken in a trial of the OX40 agonist ivuxolimab. Receptors originate from an adult with an advanced solid tumor such as melanoma, head and neck, liver or kidney cancer. CDR3s include the opening cysteine and the closing phenylalanine or tryptophan. Each record gives: D gene, V gene, clone size, J gene, CDR3 protein, CDR3 DNA. D genes are given only for firm matches. Size values are once, few and many counts, or a class for expanded clones, and some rows have none.

NA	TRBV6-5	NA	TRBJ1-2	CASGLFSGTNYGYTF	TGTGCCAGCGGACTCTTCTCGGGGACTAACTATGGCTACACCTTC
NA	TRBV6-5	once	TRBJ2-7	CASSQEGTGEQYF	TGTGCCAGCAGCCAGGAGGGGACGGGGGAGCAGTACTTC
NA	TRBV14	NA	TRBJ1-2	CASSQREWWYGYTF	TGTGCCAGCAGCCAGAGGGAGTGGTGGTATGGCTACACCTTC
NA	TRBV6-6	NA	TRBJ2-3	CASSYGVADTQYF	TGTGCCAGCAGTTACGGGGTGGCAGATACGCAGTATTTT
NA	TRBV2	once	TRBJ2-2	CASSLGELFF	TGTGCCAGCAGCCTCGGGGAGCTGTTTTTT
NA	TRBV6-5	NA	TRBJ1-1	CASSYLTMNTEAFF	TGTGCCAGCAGTTACCTCACAATGAACACTGAAGCTTTCTTT
NA	TRBV6-6	many	TRBJ1-4	CAISVDWETNEKLFF	TGTGCCATCAGCGTCGATTGGGAAACTAATGAAAAACTGTTTTTT
NA	TRBV7-3	NA	TRBJ1-2	CASSLRGGDLLSGYTF	TGTGCCAGCAGCCTCCGCGGGGGGGACCTCCTCTCGGGCTACACCTTC
TRBD1	TRBV28	NA	TRBJ1-2	CASSTPLTGGLDGYTF	TGTGCCAGCAGTACCCCCTTGACAGGGGGCCTCGATGGCTACACCTTC
NA	TRBV9	few	TRBJ2-2	CASHGYNTGELFF	TGTGCCAGCCACGGCTATAACACCGGGGAGCTGTTTTTT
NA	TRBV6-5	NA	TRBJ1-2	CASSYGASQGGYTF	TGTGCCAGCAGTTACGGGGCCTCCCAGGGAGGCTACACCTTC
NA	TRBV11-2	NA	TRBJ2-7	CASSARKTGLGYEQYF	TGTGCCAGCAGCGCTAGGAAGACAGGCCTTGGGTACGAGCAGTACTTC
NA	TRBV5-4	NA	TRBJ2-1	CASSLVGSNRDNEQFF	TGTGCCAGCAGCCTTGTGGGGAGCAATCGGGACAATGAGCAGTTCTTC
NA	TRBV27	NA	TRBJ1-6	CASSKLRRRNSPLHF	TGTGCCAGCAGTAAACTCCGGAGGCGCAATTCACCCCTCCACTTT
NA	TRBV2	NA	TRBJ1-5	CASSEVDQPQHF	TGTGCCAGCAGTGAAGTGGATCAGCCCCAGCATTTT
NA	TRBV12-5	once	TRBJ1-3	CASGFSGNTIYF	TGTGCTAGTGGCTTTTCTGGAAACACCATATATTTT
NA	TRBV5-1	NA	TRBJ2-7	CASSLVVEEQYF	TGCGCCAGCAGCTTGGTAGTAGAAGAGCAGTACTTC
TRBD1	TRBV4-1	NA	TRBJ2-7	CASSQDWTGTYEQYF	TGCGCCAGCAGCCAAGACTGGACAGGGACCTACGAGCAGTACTTC
TRBD2	TRBV7-6	NA	TRBJ2-3	CASSGLAGSTDTQYF	TGTGCCAGCAGCGGATTAGCGGGATCCACAGATACGCAGTATTTT
NA	TRBV29-1	NA	TRBJ2-1	CSVDLLNHEQFF	TGCAGCGTAGACTTACTTAACCATGAGCAGTTCTTC
NA	TRBV7-8	NA	TRBJ2-4	CASSFQGENIQYF	TGTGCCAGCAGCTTTCAGGGTGAAAACATTCAGTACTTC
TRBD1	TRBV27	NA	TRBJ1-2	CASRGGDYGYTF	TGTGCCAGCCGAGGGGGCGACTATGGCTACACCTTC
TRBD1	TRBV4-1	NA	TRBJ2-5	CASSRRQGAPGLEETQYF	TGCGCCAGCAGCAGGAGGCAGGGGGCCCCAGGGTTGGAAGAGACCCAGTACTTC
NA	TRBV14	NA	TRBJ2-6	CASSRASGANVLTF	TGTGCCAGCAGCCGAGCCTCTGGGGCCAACGTCCTGACTTTC
NA	TRBV5-4	NA	TRBJ1-4	CASSFRYREEKLFF	TGTGCCAGCAGCTTTCGGTACAGGGAAGAAAAACTGTTTTTT
NA	TRBV27	NA	TRBJ2-1	CASSTPSSYNEQFF	TGTGCCAGCAGTACCCCGAGCTCCTACAATGAGCAGTTCTTC
TRBD1	TRBV27	NA	TRBJ2-1	CASSLTGGFNEQFF	TGTGCCAGCAGCCTTACAGGGGGCTTCAATGAGCAGTTCTTC
NA	TRBV13	once	TRBJ2-3	CASSSTETGPSTDTQYF	TGTGCCAGCAGCTCGACTGAAACAGGACCTAGCACAGATACGCAGTATTTT
TRBD2	TRBV7-9	few	TRBJ2-7	CASSFQRDYEQYF	TGTGCCAGCAGCTTTCAGCGGGACTACGAGCAGTACTTC
TRBD1	TRBV6-1	NA	TRBJ1-5	CASKTGDIRNQPQHF	TGTGCCAGCAAGACAGGGGATATACGCAATCAGCCCCAGCATTTT
NA	TRBV30	NA	TRBJ2-3	CAWSVIGASTDTQYF	TGTGCCTGGAGTGTTATCGGGGCTAGCACAGATACGCAGTATTTT
TRBD2	TRBV9	NA	TRBJ2-3	CASSVDPLAGGGDTQYF	TGTGCCAGCAGCGTAGACCCGCTAGCGGGGGGCGGGGATACGCAGTATTTT
TRBD1	TRBV6-1	NA	TRBJ1-5	CAGGVTGRANQPQHF	TGTGCAGGAGGGGTGACAGGGAGGGCCAATCAGCCCCAGCATTTT
NA	TRBV9	NA	TRBJ2-1	CASSGDMGDNEQFF	TGTGCCAGCAGCGGGGATATGGGAGACAATGAGCAGTTCTTC
NA	TRBV9	NA	TRBJ1-1	CASSGRAWPANTEAFF	TGTGCCAGCAGCGGGCGGGCTTGGCCGGCGAACACTGAAGCTTTCTTT
NA	TRBV27	NA	TRBJ2-1	CASSLWSGADEQFF	TGTGCCAGCAGTCTGTGGTCCGGCGCGGATGAGCAGTTCTTC
NA	TRBV9	few	TRBJ1-2	CASSVTNSNYGYTF	TGTGCCAGCAGCGTAACCAATTCTAACTATGGCTACACCTTC